Given below is one T cell receptor (beta chain) in context. The antigen is not known. The data are from a study of T cell responses to AZD1222 COVID-19 vaccine. Study findings and constraints: Reportedly, nearly half the spike-specific TCRs target unmutated variant regions. Seropositive at baseline were only a handful of AZD1222 recipients. Spike-specific TCR breadth and depth grew following two AZD1222 doses.

The CDR3 consists of 17 residues. The germline V gene has CDR1 SGHRS and CDR2 YFSETQ. V trimming: 4 bases; J trimming: 4 bases; junction bases outside the gene matches: 13. TCRdb's table, derived via immunoSEQ multiplex PCR, lists solely in-frame clones and lacks some. Among nearly 110,000 clones listed, nearly 90% were seen once. The rearrangement joins TRBV5-1 to TRBJ2-1, with 8 positions matching TRBD1. The sample consisted of peripheral blood, taken 28 days after the second AZD1222 dose. The TCR was taken from an adult who received the AZD1222 COVID-19 vaccine. CDR3 protein: CASSTGMGQGAYNEQFF. CDR3 DNA: TGCGCCAGCAGCACGGGGATGGGGCAGGGGGCATACAATGAGCAGTTCTTC.